The source of this TCR beta chain is a study of beta chain features in type 1 diabetes. General study findings and limits: VDJ junctions in type 1 diabetes patients carried more deletions and fewer insertions.

The authors reverse transcribed all of the isolated RNA, so sequencing captured expressed TCRB transcripts. Profiled with immunoSEQ multiplex PCR; TCRdb holds only in-frame clones, not every one. The sample lists 400,000 to 450,000 clones; about 15% were seen once. V lost 5 bases, J lost 0 bases, and 18 bases lay in between. Germline-derived CDR1 and CDR2 are SGHDT and YYEEEE. This CDR3 spans 17 amino acids. Concerning this clone itself: Its antigen is still unknown.

This clonotype originated in a man in his thirties or forties in good health. What was sequenced was naive CD4+ T cells from blood. The chain uses TRBV5-6 and TRBJ1-5; D remains ambiguous. The DNA for the CDR3 is TGTGCCAGCAGTATTGGCCGATGGGGTCTTAGCAATCAGCCCCAGCATTTT. The encoded protein is CASSIGRWGLSNQPQHF.